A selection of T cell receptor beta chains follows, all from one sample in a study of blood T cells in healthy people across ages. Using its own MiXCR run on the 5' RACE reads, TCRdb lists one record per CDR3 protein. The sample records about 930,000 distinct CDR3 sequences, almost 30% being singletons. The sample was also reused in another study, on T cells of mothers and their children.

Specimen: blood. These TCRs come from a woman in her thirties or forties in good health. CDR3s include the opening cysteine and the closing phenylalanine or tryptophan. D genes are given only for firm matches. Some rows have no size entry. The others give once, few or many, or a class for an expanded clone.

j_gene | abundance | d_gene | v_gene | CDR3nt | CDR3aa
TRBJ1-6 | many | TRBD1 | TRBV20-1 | TGCAGTGCTAGGGATAAAGGGACAGGGGGTGGTAATTCACCCCTCCACTTT | CSARDKGTGGGNSPLHF
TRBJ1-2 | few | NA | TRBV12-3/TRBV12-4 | TGTGCCAGCAGGACCACAGGGAGCGGCTACACCTTC | CASRTTGSGYTF
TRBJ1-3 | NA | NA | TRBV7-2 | TGTGCCAGCAGCCCCCGGGGCTTCTCTGGAAACACCATATATTTT | CASSPRGFSGNTIYF
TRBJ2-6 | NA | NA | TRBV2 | TGTGCCAGCAGTGAACAGGGCCGCGGGGCCAACGTCCTGACTTTC | CASSEQGRGANVLTF
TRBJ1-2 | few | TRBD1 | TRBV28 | TGTGCCAGCAGTTTATTGGCAGGGGGCATTTCCTATGGCTACACCTTC | CASSLLAGGISYGYTF
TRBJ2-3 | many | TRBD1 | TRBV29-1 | TGCAGCGTTCCGGGACAGGGAAACACAGATACGCAGTATTTT | CSVPGQGNTDTQYF
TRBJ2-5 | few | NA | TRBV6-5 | TGTGCCAGCACCAACGAGGGGATGGGAGAGCAGTACTTC | CASTNEGMGEQYF
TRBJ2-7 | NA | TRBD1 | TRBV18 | TGTGCCAGCTCACCAGAGCAGGGACAGGGGACTTCTAGCGAGCAGTACTTC | CASSPEQGQGTSSEQYF
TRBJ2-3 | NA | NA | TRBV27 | TGTGCCAGTAAGCTGGACGGCGGTCCCTGGGGGCAGCCCCAGTATTTT | CASKLDGGPWGQPQYF
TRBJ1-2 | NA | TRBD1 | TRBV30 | TGTGCCTGGAGTCCAGGGACAGGCCCTGATGGCTACACCTTC | CAWSPGTGPDGYTF
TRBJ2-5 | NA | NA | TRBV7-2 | TGTGCCAGCAGCTTAGGGACAGCTGAGACCCAGTACTTC | CASSLGTAETQYF
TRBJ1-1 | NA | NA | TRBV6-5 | TGTGCCAGCAGTTACTCGAATGATCTTTGGACCCTGAACACTGAAGCTTTCTTT | CASSYSNDLWTLNTEAFF
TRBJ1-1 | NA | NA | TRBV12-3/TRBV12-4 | TGTACCAGCAGTTTTGGAGGAATCGGGGCTTTCTTT | CTSSFGGIGAFF
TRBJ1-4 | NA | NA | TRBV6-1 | TGTGCCAGCGGAAGACAGGTCGCAACTAATGAAAAACTGTTTTTT | CASGRQVATNEKLFF
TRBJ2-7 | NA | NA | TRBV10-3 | TGTGCCATCAGTAAAAATTACGAGCAGTACTTC | CAISKNYEQYF
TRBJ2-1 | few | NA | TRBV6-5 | TGTGCCAGCAGTTTGGTGGACGGTCGCAACAATGAGCAGTTCTTC | CASSLVDGRNNEQFF
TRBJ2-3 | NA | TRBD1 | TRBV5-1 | TGCGCCAGCAGCTTACCGGGACAGCGGAGCACAGATACGCAGTATTTT | CASSLPGQRSTDTQYF
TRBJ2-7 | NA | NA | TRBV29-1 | TGCAGCGTTGGGAACGAGGGGACATCAGGGAAACTGAACAATGAGCAGTACTTC | CSVGNEGTSGKLNNEQYF
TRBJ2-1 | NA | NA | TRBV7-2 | TGTGCCAGCGGCTTAGGGTCCAGCAATGAGCAGTTTTTC | CASGLGSSNEQFF
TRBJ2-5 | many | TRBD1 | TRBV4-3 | TGCGCCAGCAGCCAAGATGCGGCAGGGGGCATGAAGACCCAGTACTTC | CASSQDAAGGMKTQYF
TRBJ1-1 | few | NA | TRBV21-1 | TGTGCCAGCAGCAAAGACCGGTACACTGAAGCTTTCTTT | CASSKDRYTEAFF
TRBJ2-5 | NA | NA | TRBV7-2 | TGTGGCAGCAGCTCCTCTTATGTCCAAGAGACCCAGTACTTC | CGSSSSYVQETQYF
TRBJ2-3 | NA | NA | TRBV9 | TGTGCCAGCAGCGTAGGCGCAGGGACGAGCACAGATACGCAGTATTTT | CASSVGAGTSTDTQYF
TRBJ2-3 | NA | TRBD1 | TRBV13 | TGTGCCGGCAGGGAACTGGGGGCCGGGACAGGCTCTGAGGATGCGCAGTATTTT | CAGRELGAGTGSEDAQYF
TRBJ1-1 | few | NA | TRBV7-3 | TGTGCCAGCAGCCCCGGTGGTAGCGCTGAAGCTTTCTTT | CASSPGGSAEAFF
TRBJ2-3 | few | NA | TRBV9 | TGTGCCGGCAGCGTAGCTGAGGATACGCAGTATTTT | CAGSVAEDTQYF
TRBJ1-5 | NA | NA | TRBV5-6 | TGTGCCAGCAGTTCGCTCGGGTTTGGGGGCAATCAGCCCCAGCATTTT | CASSSLGFGGNQPQHF
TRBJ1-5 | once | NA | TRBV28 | TGTGCCAGCAGTTTGTTACGGGGGGGAGGGAAACAGCCCCAGCATTTT | CASSLLRGGGKQPQHF
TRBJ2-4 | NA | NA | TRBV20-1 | TGCAGTGCTAGAGGGGGGAGTAGAGTCAAAAACATTCAGTACTTC | CSARGGSRVKNIQYF
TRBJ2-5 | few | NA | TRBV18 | TGTGCCAGCTCACCACCGGTAGCGGTTGAGACCCAGTACTTC | CASSPPVAVETQYF
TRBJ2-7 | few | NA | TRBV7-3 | TGTGCCAGCAGCTTAACGTTAGTCGGGGAAAGCGAGCAGTACTTC | CASSLTLVGESEQYF
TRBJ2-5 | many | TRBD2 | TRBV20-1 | TGCAGTGCTAGAGAAGCGGGGGGCTTTGAGACCCAGTACTTC | CSAREAGGFETQYF
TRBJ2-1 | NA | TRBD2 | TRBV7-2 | TGTGCCAGCAGCTTAGTCCTTGGCGGGAGCAACAATGAGCAGTTCTTC | CASSLVLGGSNNEQFF
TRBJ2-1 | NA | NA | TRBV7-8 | TGTGCCAGCAGCTTCCAACGATACAATGAGCAATACTTC | CASSFQRYNEQYF
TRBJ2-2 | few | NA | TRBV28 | TGTGCCAGCAGTCCCGGGACCCTGTCGAACACCGGGGAGCTGTTTTTT | CASSPGTLSNTGELFF
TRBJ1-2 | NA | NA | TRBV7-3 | TGTGCCAGCAACAAAGACAGTAGGGGCTATGGCTACACCTTC | CASNKDSRGYGYTF
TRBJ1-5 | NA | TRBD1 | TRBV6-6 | TGTGCCAGCAAACTCACAGGGGCCGGGGGAAGCAATCAGCCCCAGCATTTT | CASKLTGAGGSNQPQHF
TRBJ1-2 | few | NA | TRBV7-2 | TGTGCCAGCAGCTTAAAGTGGTATGGCTACACCTTC | CASSLKWYGYTF
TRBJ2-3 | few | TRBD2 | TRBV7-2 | TGTGCCAGCAGCACGCGGGGGGCGGGCACAGATACGCAGTATTTT | CASSTRGAGTDTQYF